Listed here are 16 T cell receptor beta chains from one sample, sequenced in a study. Cells sorted as Tregs were CD4+, CD25+ and CD127-/low. TCRdb reprocessed the 5' RACE reads via MiXCR and lists one record per CDR3 protein. The sample yields 9,500 to 15,000 distinct CDR3 sequences, roughly 51% seen once. Sequencing input: tumor-infiltrating Tregs sorted from the breast tumor. These receptors came from a female donor with breast cancer.

The chain carries TRBV15 and TRBJ2-2, with no clear D. Germline V lookup: CDR1 LNHNV, CDR2 YYDKDF (reference sequence). Trimming removed 1 base at V and 1 base at J, with 10 bases between. This CDR3 is 16 amino acids long. CDR3 DNA: TGTGCCACCAGCAGAGGTTACAGAGGGAACACCGGGGAGCTGTTTTTT. It codes for CATSRGYRGNTGELFF.

The V call is TRBV7-2, the J call TRBJ2-2; the match to TRBD1 covers 8 bases. With 5 bases clipped from V and 5 bases from J, the junction kept 7 bases outside the gene matches. CDR3 length equals 15 residues. From germline, CDR1 is SGHTA and CDR2 FQGNSA. The CDR3 DNA reads TGTGCCAGCAGCATAGGACAGGGAAGGACCGGGGAGCTGTTTTTT. Translation gives CASSIGQGRTGELFF.

This chain links TRBV3-1 with TRBJ2-1; 10 bases are shared with TRBD1. Germline CDR1 is LGHDT and CDR2 is YNNKEL (reference sequence). CDR3 length: 15 residues. The V gene end was trimmed by 4 bases and the J gene end by 0 bases; junction bases not matched to a gene: 0. This chain's CDR3 is CASSRTGGSYNEQFF. CDR3 nucleotide sequence: TGTGCCAGCAGCCGGACAGGGGGCTCCTACAATGAGCAGTTCTTC.

This clonotype was recorded a few times. The genes are TRBV5-1 and TRBJ2-1; 11 positions match TRBD2. V dropped 0 bases and J dropped 7; count of bases not matched to a gene: 3. Germline CDR1 is SGHRS and CDR2 is YFSETQ. This CDR3 is 15 amino acids long. Here the CDR3 DNA reads TGCGCCAGCAGCTTGGCACTAGCGGGAGTGAATGAGCAGTTCTTC. This sequence encodes CASSLALAGVNEQFF.

This clonotype has just a few counts. This is likely a read error, given that the CDR3 carries no conserved phenylalanine or tryptophan at its end. In DNA, the CDR3 is TGCGCCAGCAGCTTGCCGGACCTGACCGGAAACACCATATATTTA. Amino acid sequence: CASSLPDLTGNTIYL. The chain joins TRBV5-1 to TRBJ1-3; D is unclear. The ends were cut back, 1 base at V and 4 bases at J, with 12 bases in the middle. Germline values: CDR1 SGHRS, CDR2 YFSETQ. The CDR3 is made up of 15 amino acids.

Concerning this clonotype: A read error is likely, as this CDR3 ends without the conserved phenylalanine or tryptophan. This rearrangement joins TRBV7-6 to TRBJ2-1, with unresolved D. Trimming left V 1 base short and J 6 bases short, with 10 bases between. CDR3 length: 14 residues. Germline V lookup: CDR1 SGHVS, CDR2 FNYEAQ. This CDR3 is CASSLVGATNEQFL. CDR3 sequence (DNA): TGTGCCAGCAGCTTAGTAGGAGCGACCAATGAGCAGTTCCTC.

V is TRBV12-3 or TRBV12-4 and J is TRBJ2-3; weak D call: TRBD2 (6 bases). The CDR3 covers 16 residues. Trimming stripped 5 bases from V and 2 bases from J, with 17 bases between. The CDR3 protein is CASSPRESAFTDTQYF. DNA of the CDR3: TGTGCCAGCAGTCCACGGGAGTCCGCCTTCACAGATACGCAGTATTTT.

This chain joins TRBV30 and TRBJ2-4; TRBD1 aligns across 7 bases. The germline CDR1 and CDR2 sequences are GTSNPN and SVGIG (reference sequence). V gave up 1 base and J gave up 3 bases; unmatched junction bases: 0. The CDR3 totals 13 residues. The CDR3 coding sequence is TGTGCCTGGAGTGGGGACAGCAAAAACATTCAGTACTTC. It yields the protein CAWSGDSKNIQYF.

The chain carries TRBV15 and TRBJ2-3, with D maybe TRBD1 (6 bases). V lost 2 bases and J lost 4, with 10 bases in between. Germline values: CDR1 LNHNV, CDR2 YYDKDF (reference sequence). There are 14 residues in the CDR3. The CDR3: CATSRKQGPDTQYF. CDR3 nucleotide sequence: TGTGCCACCAGCAGAAAACAGGGCCCAGATACGCAGTATTTT.

This chain connects TRBV7-9 to TRBJ1-1; TRBD1 might be the D (5 bases). The length of the CDR3 is 14 residues. Germline CDR1 is SEHNR and CDR2 is FQNEAQ (reference sequence). Trimming shortened V by 5 bases and J by 3 bases, and 13 bases separated the two germline ends. The CDR3 nucleotides read TGTGCCAGCAGCCTAGGGGTCATGGACACTGAAGCTTTCTTT. This gives the protein CASSLGVMDTEAFF.

The rearrangement links TRBV18 to TRBJ2-3; D is perhaps TRBD2 (6 bases). CDR3 size: 17 residues. Germline values: CDR1 KGHSH, CDR2 LQKENI. V dropped 1 base and J dropped 0 bases, with 14 bases sitting between them. CDR3 sequence reads: CASSPRAGSSSTDTQYF. In DNA, the CDR3 is TGTGCCAGCTCACCACGGGCGGGGTCCTCTAGCACAGATACGCAGTATTTT.

The chain has TRBV4-2 and TRBJ2-7; 9 bases align to TRBD1. Germline loops: CDR1 LGHNA, CDR2 YNFKEQ. The J segment lost 0 bases and the V segment lost 3 bases, leaving 12 bases of the junction unmatched. This CDR3 spans 18 amino acids. CDR3 DNA: TGTGCCAGCAGCCAGGACAGGGGCACTAGAGTACGCTCCTACGAGCAGTACTTC. It yields the protein CASSQDRGTRVRSYEQYF.

The J gene is TRBJ1-2, the V gene TRBV7-6; D is perhaps TRBD1 (5 bases). This CDR3 contains 15 residues. The V and J ends lost 5 bases and 4 bases respectively, with 17 bases between them. Germline loops: CDR1 SGHVS, CDR2 FNYEAQ. As DNA, the CDR3 is TGTGCCAGCAGCCCCAGACAGACGCTTCCCTATGGCTACACCTTC. It encodes CASSPRQTLPYGYTF.

The V call is TRBV5-1, the J call TRBJ2-3; 10 nucleotides line up with TRBD2. The ends lost 4 bases at V and 4 bases at J; junction bases unmatched: 6. This CDR3 has 15 amino acids. CDR1 and CDR2 from the germline V gene are SGHRS and YFSETQ. CDR3 DNA sequence: TGCGCCAGCAGCCTCCCACTAGCGGGACCAGATACGCAGTATTTT. This sequence encodes CASSLPLAGPDTQYF.

J is TRBJ2-1 and V is TRBV20-1; TRBD2 agrees at 11 bases. CDR1 and CDR2 (germline): DFQATT, SNEGSKA (reference sequence). V trimming: 2 bases; J trimming: 1 base; junction bases outside the gene matches: 10. The CDR3 has 18 amino acids. This chain's CDR3 is CSARSGGGLAGSYNEQFF. The CDR3 region has the DNA TGCAGTGCTAGATCCGGGGGCGGACTAGCGGGTTCCTACAATGAGCAGTTCTTC.

This clonotype has just a few counts. V usage is TRBV7-3 and J usage is TRBJ2-3, with 8 bases matching TRBD2. CDR1 and CDR2 from the germline V gene are SGHTA and FQGTGA. J lost 3 bases, V lost 6 bases, and 5 bases had no gene match. CDR3 size: 14 residues. CDR3 region: CASSPGLATDTQYF. Written as DNA, the CDR3 is TGTGCCAGCAGTCCCGGACTAGCAACAGATACGCAGTATTTT.